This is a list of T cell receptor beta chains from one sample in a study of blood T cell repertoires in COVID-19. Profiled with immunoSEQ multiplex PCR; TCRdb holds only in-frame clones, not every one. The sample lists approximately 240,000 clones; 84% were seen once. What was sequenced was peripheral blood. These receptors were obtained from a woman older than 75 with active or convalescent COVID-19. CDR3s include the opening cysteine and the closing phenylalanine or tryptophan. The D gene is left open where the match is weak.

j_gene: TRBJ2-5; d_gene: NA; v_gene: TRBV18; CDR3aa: CASSPDLVTFQETQYF
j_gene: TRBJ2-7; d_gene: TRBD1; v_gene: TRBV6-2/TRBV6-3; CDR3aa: CASSLDRGPLYEQYF
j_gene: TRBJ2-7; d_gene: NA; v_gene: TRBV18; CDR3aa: CASSPDTLREQYF
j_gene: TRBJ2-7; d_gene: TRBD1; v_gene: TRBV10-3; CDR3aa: CAVSRTGEGYEQYF
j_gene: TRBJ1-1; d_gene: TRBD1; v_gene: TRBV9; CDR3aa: CASSVAPDRLENTEAFF
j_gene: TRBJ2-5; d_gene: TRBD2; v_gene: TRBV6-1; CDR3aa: CASSAEGRSGGGETQYF
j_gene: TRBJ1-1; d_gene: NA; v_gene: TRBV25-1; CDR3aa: CASSEGSRSEAFF
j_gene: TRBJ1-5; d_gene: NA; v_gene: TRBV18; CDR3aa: CASSPSGANQPQHF
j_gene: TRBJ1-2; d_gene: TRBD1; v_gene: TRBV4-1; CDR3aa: CASSLGTGTNYGYTF
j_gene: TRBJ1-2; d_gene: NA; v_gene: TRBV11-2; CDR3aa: CASSRYGDGYTF
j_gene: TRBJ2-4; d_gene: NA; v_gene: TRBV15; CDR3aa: CATSGAAVYKNIQYF
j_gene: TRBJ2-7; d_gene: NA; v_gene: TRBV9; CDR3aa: CASSVSSEHNPYEQYF
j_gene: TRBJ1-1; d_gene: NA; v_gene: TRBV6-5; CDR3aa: CASIRLSGVLGAFF
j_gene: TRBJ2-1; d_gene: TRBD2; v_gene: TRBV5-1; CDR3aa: CASSLSGTTLYNEQFF
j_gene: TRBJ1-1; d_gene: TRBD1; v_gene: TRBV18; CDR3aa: CASSRLQGTNTEAFF
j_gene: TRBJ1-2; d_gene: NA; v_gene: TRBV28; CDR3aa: CASSTADGSTYYGYTF
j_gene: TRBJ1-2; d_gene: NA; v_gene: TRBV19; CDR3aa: CASSAGSNYGYTF
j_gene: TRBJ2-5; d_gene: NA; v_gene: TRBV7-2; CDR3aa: CASSQPRGGGETQYF
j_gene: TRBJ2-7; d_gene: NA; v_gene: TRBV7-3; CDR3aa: CASSLAAGNYEQYF
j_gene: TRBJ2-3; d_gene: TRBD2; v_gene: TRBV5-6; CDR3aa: CASNRLESSGGKSGQYF
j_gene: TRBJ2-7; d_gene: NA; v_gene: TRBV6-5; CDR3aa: CASSSSSYEQYF
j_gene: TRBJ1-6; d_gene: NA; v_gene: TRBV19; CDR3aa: CASSKGSGSASPLHF
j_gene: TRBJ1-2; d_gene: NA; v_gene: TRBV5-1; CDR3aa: CASSLRLGQGRGYTF
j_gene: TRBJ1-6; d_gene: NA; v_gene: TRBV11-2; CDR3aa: CASSLLPGSSPLHF
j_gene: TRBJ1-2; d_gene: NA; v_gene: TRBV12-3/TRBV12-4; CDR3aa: CASSWNSQTGYTF
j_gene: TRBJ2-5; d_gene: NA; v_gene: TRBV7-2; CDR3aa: CASSSGVLETQYF
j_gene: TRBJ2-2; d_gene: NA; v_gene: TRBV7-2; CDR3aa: CASSFTIVSGELFF
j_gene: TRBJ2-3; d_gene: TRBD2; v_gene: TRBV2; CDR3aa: CASTSGGYSDTQYF
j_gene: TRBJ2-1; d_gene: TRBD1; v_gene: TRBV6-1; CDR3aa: CASSSPGQDYNEQFF
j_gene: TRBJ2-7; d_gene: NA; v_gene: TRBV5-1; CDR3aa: CASSLVVGSYEQYF
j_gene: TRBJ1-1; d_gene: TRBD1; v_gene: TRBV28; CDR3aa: CASSSGQLTNTEAFF
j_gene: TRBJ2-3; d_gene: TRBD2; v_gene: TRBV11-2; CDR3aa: CASSSTSGGARDTQYF
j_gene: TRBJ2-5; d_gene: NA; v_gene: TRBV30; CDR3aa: CAWSLFGTGQETQYF
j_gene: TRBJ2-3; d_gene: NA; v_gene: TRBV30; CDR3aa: CAWSLGVRGDTQYF
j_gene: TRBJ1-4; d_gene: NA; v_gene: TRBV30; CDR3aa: CAWSPQGTTNEKLFF
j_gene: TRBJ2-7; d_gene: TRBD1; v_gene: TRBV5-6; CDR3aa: CASSNRGGSYEQYF
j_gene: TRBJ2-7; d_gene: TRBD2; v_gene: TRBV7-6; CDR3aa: CASSSWTSGSLFEQYF
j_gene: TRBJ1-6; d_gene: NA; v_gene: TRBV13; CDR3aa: CASSLDQGYTLHF
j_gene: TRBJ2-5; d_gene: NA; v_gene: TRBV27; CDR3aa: CASEETQYF
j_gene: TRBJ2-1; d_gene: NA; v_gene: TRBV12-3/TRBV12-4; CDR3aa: CASSLGQGSEQFF
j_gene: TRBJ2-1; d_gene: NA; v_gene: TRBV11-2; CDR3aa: CASSSPGEQFF
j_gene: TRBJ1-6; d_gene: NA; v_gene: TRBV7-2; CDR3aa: CASSLGRVPLHF
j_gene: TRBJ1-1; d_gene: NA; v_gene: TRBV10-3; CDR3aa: CAISEIVSGGPEAFF
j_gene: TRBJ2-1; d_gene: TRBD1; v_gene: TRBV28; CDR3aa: CASRPRQGSSYNEQFF
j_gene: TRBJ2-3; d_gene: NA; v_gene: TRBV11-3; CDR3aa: CASSLGSGTDTQYF
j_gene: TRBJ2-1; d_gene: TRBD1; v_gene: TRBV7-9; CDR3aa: CASSSTGQDEGPYNEQFF
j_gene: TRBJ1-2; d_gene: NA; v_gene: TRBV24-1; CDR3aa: CATSGPRVSYGYTF
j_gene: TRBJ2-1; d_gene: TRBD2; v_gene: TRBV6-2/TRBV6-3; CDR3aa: CASSYSLSGIYEQFF
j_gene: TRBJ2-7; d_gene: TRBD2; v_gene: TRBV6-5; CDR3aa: CASRSGTSGGYEQYF
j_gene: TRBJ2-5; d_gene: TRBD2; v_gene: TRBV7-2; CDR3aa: CASRRTSGSGQETQYF
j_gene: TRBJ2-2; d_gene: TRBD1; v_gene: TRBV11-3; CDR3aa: CASSFRTGGSSTGELFF
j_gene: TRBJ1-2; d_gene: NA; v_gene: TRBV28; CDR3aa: CASSFEDTTPYGYTF
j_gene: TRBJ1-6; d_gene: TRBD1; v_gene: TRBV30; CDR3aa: CAWSPRQGVYSPLHF
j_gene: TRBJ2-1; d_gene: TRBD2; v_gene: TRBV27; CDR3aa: CATSLASGNEQFF
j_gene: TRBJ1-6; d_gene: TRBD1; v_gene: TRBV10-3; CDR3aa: CAINRGTGDSPLHF